This TCR beta chain was retrieved from a study of radiotherapy plus CTLA-4 blockade in lung cancer. In the study overall: For about 18% of patients, objective responses occurred, and around 31% had disease control. The study, taken as a whole, reports: Tumor-derived TCR clones expanded in blood after radiotherapy plus ipilimumab.

On this clone itself: Its antigen remains unknown.

Generated by immunoSEQ multiplex PCR, the TCRdb table keeps only in-frame clones and is missing some. The sample includes fewer than 55,000 clones, around 77% of them seen just once. The length of the CDR3 is 12 residues. V trimming: 4 bases; J trimming: 7 bases; junction bases outside the gene matches: 3. Germline CDR1 LGHNA, CDR2 YNFKEQ. This TCR derives from a human donor with non-small cell lung cancer whose response to radiotherapy plus ipilimumab could not be evaluated. This specimen was peripheral blood, taken from a patient treated with radiotherapy plus ipilimumab. The chain uses TRBV4-2 and TRBJ2-7; 8 nucleotides match TRBD1. The CDR3 spells CASSPRTGEQYF. The CDR3 DNA follows: TGTGCCAGCAGCCCAAGGACAGGGGAGCAGTACTTC.